This T cell receptor (beta chain) derives from a study of T cells in Graves' hyperthyroidism and ophthalmopathy. Clinical symptoms, serum thyroxine and TRAb, thyroid ultrasound and orbital computed tomography were used for the diagnoses. This clonotype was detected only a few times. The TCR beta CDR3 regions underwent amplification using RNA transcripts as the source. An initial round of RT-PCR targeting the TCR CDR3 relied on the HTBI primer set. TCRdb called the multiplex PCR reads again in MiXCR, with one record for every CDR3 protein. The sample holds 350,000 to 400,000 distinct CDR3 sequences, about 15% seen once. The specimen was blood. This clonotype originated in a woman aged 55 to 70 with Graves' hyperthyroidism.

The CDR3 nucleotides are TGCAGTGCCCGGGACAGGGAATCACCCCTCCACTTT. As protein: CSARDRESPLHF. The gene calls are TRBV20-1 and TRBJ1-6; 9 bases match TRBD1. V gave up 6 bases and J gave up 10 bases; unmatched junction bases: 4. The CDR3 is 12 residues long. Germline CDR1 DFQATT, CDR2 SNEGSKA (reference sequence).